This T cell receptor beta chain was recorded in a study of patients and donors after allogeneic stem cell transplantation. TCRdb recomputed calls from the RT-PCR reads with MiXCR, one row per CDR3 protein. The table has about 57,000 distinct CDR3 sequences, about an eighth seen once. This receptor was obtained from a human donor who was either an allogeneic HSCT recipient or a stem cell or donor lymphocyte infusion donor (not recorded which). It is not recorded whose cells these are; they may come from a transplant donor. Sample: blood, either unsorted or a sorted T cell fraction (not recorded which).

CDR3 protein: CASSYGQDSTDTQYF. As DNA, the CDR3 is TGTGCCAGCAGTTATGGACAGGACAGCACAGATACGCAGTATTTT. The chain carries TRBV12-3 or TRBV12-4 and TRBJ2-3; 7 nucleotides match TRBD1. Trimming removed 4 bases from V and 0 bases from J; junction bases left unmatched: 4. This CDR3 contains 15 residues.